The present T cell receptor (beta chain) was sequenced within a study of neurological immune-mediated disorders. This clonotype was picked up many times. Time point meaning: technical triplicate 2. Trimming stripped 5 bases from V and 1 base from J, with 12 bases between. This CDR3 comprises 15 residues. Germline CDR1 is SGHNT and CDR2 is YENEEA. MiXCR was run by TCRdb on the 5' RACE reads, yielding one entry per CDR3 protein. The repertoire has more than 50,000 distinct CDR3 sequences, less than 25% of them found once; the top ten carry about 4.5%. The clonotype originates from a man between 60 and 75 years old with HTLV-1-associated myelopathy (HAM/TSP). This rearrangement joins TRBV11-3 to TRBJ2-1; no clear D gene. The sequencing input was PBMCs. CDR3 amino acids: CASSLVGGSYNEQFF. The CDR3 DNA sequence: TGTGCCAGCAGCCTAGTAGGTGGATCCTACAATGAGCAGTTCTTC. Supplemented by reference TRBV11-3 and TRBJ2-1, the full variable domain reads EAGVVQSPRYKIIEKKQPVAFWCNPISGHNTLYWYLQNLGQGPELLIRYENEEAVDDSQLPKDRFSAERLKGVDSTLKIQPAELGDSAVYLCASSLVGGSYNEQFFGPGTRLTVL.